A single sample is the source of the 10 T cell receptor beta chains below, sequenced in a study of tissue T cells after allogeneic stem cell transplantation. The time point is: mouse harvest day 7 after allogeneic transplant. Mouse grafts combined 10^7 T-cell-depleted bone marrow cells with 10^6 splenic CD5+ T cells. Sequencing used immunoSEQ multiplex PCR; TCRdb keeps in-frame clones, though not all of them. Altogether 6,500 to 7,500 clones are present, about half being singletons, with the ten largest covering about 7%. The sample taken for sequencing was gut tissue. The receptors here all came from a female BALB/c mouse given C57BL/6 T cells with graft-versus-host disease after an allogeneic hematopoietic cell transplant.

As concerns this clone: The germline and genes are mouse ones. Read sequence stops 1 residue before the CDR3 end, and the germline J gene provides the missing end. The chain has TRBV26 and TRBJ1-4, with 9 bases aligning to TRBD1. From germline, CDR1 is KGHPV and CDR2 FQNQEV (reference sequence). The trim removed 5 bases at V and 6 bases at J, leaving 7 bases unmatched. CDR3 length: 15 residues. The CDR3 protein is CASSGTGTPHERLFF. The part of the CDR3 DNA that was read is TGTGCCAGCAGTGGGACAGGGACCCCTCACGAAAGATTATTT.

This clone has just one count. Gene names are the mouse ones. Read coverage stops 1 residue before the CDR3 terminus; the germline J gene supplies the remainder. The genes are TRBV15 and TRBJ2-7, with 8 bases matching TRBD2. This CDR3 has 15 amino acids. In germline, CDR1 is SGHND, CDR2 FRSKSL. Trimming took 4 bases from V and 0 from J; bases not matched to a gene: 5. The DNA read from the CDR3 is TGTGCCAGCAGTTGGGGGGGCGGGGGCTCCTATGAACAGTAC. Protein: CASSWGGGGSYEQY. Given in full, the CDR3 is CASSWGGGGSYEQYF.

With regard to this clone: Gene names denote mouse genes. Sequencing ends 1 residue short of the CDR3 end; the germline J gene provides the rest. The chain recombines TRBV26 with TRBJ1-6; TRBD1 is a possible D gene (6 bases). TRBJ1-6 is given ORF status, its function remaining uncertain. This CDR3 contains 15 residues. The germline gives CDR1 KGHPV, CDR2 FQNQEV (reference sequence). Trimming removed 4 bases from V and 1 base from J, with 8 bases in between. CDR3 loop: CASSRQASYNSPLYF. The DNA read from the CDR3 is TGTGCCAGCAGTCGACAGGCCTCCTATAATTCGCCCCTCTAC.

In the case of this clone: Mouse germline and gene names are used. The read ends 1 residue before the CDR3 terminus; that terminus is restored from the germline J gene. This chain uses TRBV3 with TRBJ2-7; D is uncertain. CDR1 and CDR2 from the germline V gene are SNHLY and FYNGKV (reference sequence). With 2 bases removed from V and 0 bases from J, the gap between germline ends came to 11 bases. CDR3 length: 15 residues. The CDR3 spells CASSLRRQSSYEQYF. The CDR3 bases that were read are TGTGCCAGCAGCTTAAGACGACAAAGCTCCTATGAACAGTAC.

There are a few counts of this clone. Mouse gene names and germline throughout. The read gets to within 1 residue of the CDR3 end, and the germline J gene fills in the rest. The chain combines TRBV15 with TRBJ2-3; 9 bases line up with TRBD2. V lost 5 bases and J lost 5; bases outside the gene matches: 8. The CDR3 has 15 residues. The germline CDR1 and CDR2 sequences are SGHND and FRSKSL. CDR3 bases read: TGTGCCAGCAGTCTACGACTGGGGGTTATAGAAACGCTGTAT. Residues: CASSLRLGVIETLY. The entire CDR3 sequence reads CASSLRLGVIETLYF.

As concerns this clone: The gene names given are mouse names. The CDR3 extends 1 residue past the end of the read, so its final part is completed from the germline J gene. Within the sample, other DNA sequences also encode this same CDR3. This chain joins TRBV2 and TRBJ2-1, with TRBD2 identical over 10 bases. Per germline, CDR1 LGHNA and CDR2 YSYQKL. V lost 3 bases to trimming and J lost 3 bases; unmatched junction nucleotides: 5. The CDR3 has 16 residues. This CDR3 reads CASSQDRLGGYAEQFF. The CDR3 bases that were read are TGTGCCAGCAGCCAGGATCGACTGGGGGGCTATGCTGAGCAGTTC.

This clone was observed a few times. The listed genes are named as in mouse. The chain's CDR3 is CASSLQGAAEQFF. CDR3 bases read: TGTGCCAGCAGTCTCCAGGGGGCGGCTGAGCAGTTC. The chain employs TRBV26 and TRBJ2-1, with 8 bases matching TRBD1. The CDR3 end falls 1 residue outside the read, so it is completed with the germline J gene. CDR3 size: 13 residues. V dropped 3 bases and J dropped 7; count of bases not matched to a gene: 2. Germline values: CDR1 KGHPV, CDR2 FQNQEV (reference sequence).

Notes on this clone: Germline and genes here are mouse. The DNA ends 1 residue before the CDR3 does, and the rest of the CDR3 is filled in from the germline J gene. The chain links TRBV26 to TRBJ2-3; D ambiguous. Germline V gene lookup returns CDR1 KGHPV and CDR2 FQNQEV (reference sequence). This CDR3 has 13 amino acids. Trimming took 4 bases from V and 0 from J, leaving 5 bases between them. The sequenced CDR3 bases are TGTGCCAGCAGTCGAAATAGTGCAGAAACGCTGTAT. It specifies CASSRNSAETLY. The entire CDR3 is CASSRNSAETLYF.

A word on this clone: The genes and germline here are from mouse. The CDR3 end falls 1 residue outside the read, so it is completed with the germline J gene. The gene calls are TRBV19 and TRBJ2-4; D is possibly TRBD2 (5 bases). The V gene's germline CDR1 is FNHDT and CDR2 SITEND (reference sequence). V was trimmed by 3 bases and J by 0 bases, leaving 8 bases between them. The CDR3 consists of 14 residues. The CDR3 bases that were read are TGTGCCAGCAGTAAATGGGGTAGTCAAAACACCTTGTAC. Its translation is CASSKWGSQNTLY. The full CDR3 protein is CASSKWGSQNTLYF. The whole variable domain, filled in from reference TRBV19 and TRBJ2-4, reads GGIITQTPKFLIGQEGQKLTLKCQQNFNHDTMYWYRQDSGKGLRLIYYSITENDLQKGDLSEGYDASREKKSSFSLTVTSAQKNEMAVFLCASSKWGSQNTLYFGAGTRLSVL.

A remark on this clone: Gene names refer to mouse genes. The read falls 1 residue short of the CDR3 end, and the missing part is taken from the germline J gene. The chain links TRBV26 to TRBJ2-2; D possibly matches TRBD1 or TRBD2 (6 bases each). V was clipped by 4 bases and J by 4 bases, with 10 bases between them. The germline gives CDR1 KGHPV, CDR2 FQNQEV (reference sequence). This CDR3 contains 14 residues. CDR3 bases read: TGTGCCAGCAGTCCCCGGGGGCCCACCGGGCAGCTCTAC. This encodes CASSPRGPTGQLY. The entire CDR3 reads CASSPRGPTGQLYF.